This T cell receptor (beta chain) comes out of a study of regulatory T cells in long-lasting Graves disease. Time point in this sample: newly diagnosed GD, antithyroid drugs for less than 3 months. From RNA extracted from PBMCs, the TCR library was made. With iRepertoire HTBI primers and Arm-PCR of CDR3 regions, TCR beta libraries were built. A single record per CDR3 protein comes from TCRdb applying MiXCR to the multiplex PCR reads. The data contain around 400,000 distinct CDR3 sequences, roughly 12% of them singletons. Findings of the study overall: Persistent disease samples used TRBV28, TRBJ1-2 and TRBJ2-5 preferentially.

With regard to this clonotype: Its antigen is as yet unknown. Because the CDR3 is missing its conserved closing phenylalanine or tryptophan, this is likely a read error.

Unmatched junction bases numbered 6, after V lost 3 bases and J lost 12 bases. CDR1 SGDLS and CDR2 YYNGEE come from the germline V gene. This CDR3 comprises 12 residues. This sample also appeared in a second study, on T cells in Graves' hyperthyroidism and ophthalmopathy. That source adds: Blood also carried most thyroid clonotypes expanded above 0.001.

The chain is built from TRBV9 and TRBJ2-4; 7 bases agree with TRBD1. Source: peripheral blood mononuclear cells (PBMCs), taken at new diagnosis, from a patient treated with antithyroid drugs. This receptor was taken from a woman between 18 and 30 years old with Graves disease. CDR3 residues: CASSAGTVPQYL. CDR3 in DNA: TGTGCCAGCAGCGCCGGGACAGTTCCTCAGTACCTC.